This T cell receptor (beta chain) was recovered during a study of T cells in Graves' hyperthyroidism and ophthalmopathy. The source material, RNA transcripts, was used to amplify TCR beta CDR3 regions. First-round RT-PCR targeting the TCR CDR3 was performed with the HTBI primer set. Via MiXCR, TCRdb re-called the multiplex PCR reads, giving one row per CDR3 protein. The sample holds 600,000 or so distinct CDR3 sequences, under 60% seen once. Stable Graves' hyperthyroidism meant no ophthalmopathy progression within 18 months. Newly diagnosed hyperthyroidism, duration under 2 months, in patients aged 18 to 65. Sequencing was done on a sample of peripheral blood or thyroid tissue (not recorded which). This receptor was identified in a woman under 30 with Graves' hyperthyroidism.

CDR3 sequence: CASRGANRSGNTIYF. CDR3 nucleotide sequence: TGTGCCAGCAGGGGGGCCAATCGCTCTGGAAACACCATATATTTT. V and J are TRBV10-3 and TRBJ1-3; 7 bases are a match to TRBD1. J was trimmed by 0 bases and V by 10 bases; bases with no gene match: 9. In germline, CDR1 is ENHRY, CDR2 SYGVKD. The CDR3 sequence is 15 residues long.